What follows is one TCR beta chain and its context. TCRdb reprocessed the 5' RACE reads with MiXCR, giving one entry per CDR3 protein. The top ten clones hold approximately 16% of a sample with around 110,000 distinct CDR3 sequences, 12% of them seen once. Trimming removed 8 bases from V and 4 bases from J; junction bases left unmatched: 11. Germline V gene lookup returns CDR1 SQVTM and CDR2 ANQGSEA. The CDR3 length is 15 residues. The record originates from a study of spatial heterogeneity in lung cancer. Study-wide context: Samples were donated by 72 untreated early-stage non-small cell lung cancer patients.

Time point meaning: blood at routine non-recurrence follow-up after resection. Sequencing was performed on whole RNA extracted from tumor and nontumor lung tissue, or from frozen PBMC, and the material was left unsorted. V is TRBV29-1 and J is TRBJ2-1; 10 bases align to TRBD2. The specimen was PBMCs, collected at follow-up. The receptor comes from a male donor with early-stage non-small cell lung cancer. As DNA, the CDR3 is TGCAGCACTCGGGAAGCGGGGGGGAAATACAATGAGCAGTTCTTC. Amino acids: CSTREAGGKYNEQFF.